The 27 T cell receptor beta chains reported below all come from one sample, sequenced in a study of blood T cells in healthy people across ages. Alongside a J-beta primer mix, a sample-barcoded 5' primer served in a second PCR lasting roughly 7 to 11 cycles. From the 5' RACE reads, TCRdb called clonotypes with MiXCR, one entry per CDR3 protein. The sample holds under 1,100,000 distinct CDR3 sequences, around 27% seen once. Another study also made use of these data, one on T cells of mothers and their children.

Source material: blood. The receptor set was obtained from a girl aged 2 to 9 in good health.

The chain recombines TRBV12-3 or TRBV12-4 with TRBJ1-2, with a tentative D call TRBD1 (5 bases). The CDR3 is 14 amino acids. Trimming took 6 bases from V and 3 from J, leaving 14 bases between them. The CDR3 DNA follows: TGTGCCAGCAGCATAGCCAGGGCCTACTATGGCTACACCTTC. Translated: CASSIARAYYGYTF.

The chain carries TRBV29-1 and TRBJ2-5, with 7 positions matching TRBD1. The J call may be mistaken, given a closer DNA end match to TRBJ2-1. The germline CDR1 and CDR2 sequences are SQVTM and ANQGSEA. The length of the CDR3 is 13 residues. The CDR3 loop reads CSVDDRERNEQFF. The CDR3 nucleotides read TGCAGCGTTGACGACAGGGAGAGGAATGAGCAGTTCTTC.

The gene calls are TRBV12-3 or TRBV12-4 and TRBJ1-4; D is unresolved. V was shortened by 3 bases and J by 0 bases, with 8 bases between the two germline ends. The CDR3 spans 15 residues. The CDR3 coding sequence is TGTGCCAGCAGTTTTCCTAGTGCAACTAATGAAAAACTGTTTTTT. Residues: CASSFPSATNEKLFF.

The V call is TRBV4-2, the J call TRBJ2-3; D call uncertain. Trimming pared 1 base from V and 0 bases from J, leaving 11 bases between. The CDR3 spans 16 residues. Germline-derived CDR1 and CDR2 are LGHNA and YNFKEQ. The CDR3 nucleotides are TGTGCCAGCAGCCAAGTAGGTCCAGAAAGCACAGATACGCAGTATTTT. This encodes CASSQVGPESTDTQYF.

A few counts support this clonotype. This rearrangement joins TRBV4-1 to TRBJ1-6; D not certain. Germline CDR1 is MGHRA and CDR2 is YSYEKL. The V gene lost 1 base and the J gene lost 7 bases, with 11 bases spanning the gap. CDR3 length: 15 amino acids. The CDR3 nucleotides read TGCGCCAGCAGCCAAGTGGGAGATGACAATTCACCCCTCCACTTT. Protein product: CASSQVGDDNSPLHF.

This clonotype was detected only a few times. Sequence at one end of the junction differs from germline and may be a read error. The rearrangement uses TRBV6-1 and TRBJ2-6, with a weak D call TRBD1 (6 bases). Germline CDR1 MNHNS, CDR2 SASEGT. The CDR3 runs 17 residues. This CDR3 reads CASSLTGILSGANVPTF. The CDR3 bases are TGTGCCAGCAGTCTCACAGGGATACTATCTGGGGCCAACGTCCCGACTTTC.

The chain has TRBV29-1 and TRBJ2-3; D is uncertain. Between the trimmed V and J ends, which lost 2 bases and 0 bases, there was a span of 6 bases. This CDR3 has 13 amino acids. CDR1 SQVTM and CDR2 ANQGSEA come from the germline V gene. The CDR3, as DNA: TGCAGCGTTGAACCCGGGAGCACAGATACGCAGTATTTT. Its translation is CSVEPGSTDTQYF.

The CDR3 DNA is TGCGCCAGCAGCTATTTGGCAGCCACAGAGACCCAGTACTTC. This codes for CASSYLAATETQYF. The chain uses TRBV5-1 and TRBJ2-5; no clear D. The CDR3 has 14 amino acids. Germline loops: CDR1 SGHRS, CDR2 YFSETQ. With 3 bases removed from V and 4 bases from J, the gap between germline ends came to 13 bases.

The chain carries TRBV10-1 and TRBJ2-1; tentative D call: TRBD2 (6 bases). The CDR3 consists of 16 residues. Germline CDR1 WNHNN, CDR2 SYGVQD (reference sequence). Trimming removed 3 bases from V and 1 base from J, with 13 bases in between. The DNA of the CDR3 is TGCGCCAGCAGTGACCCCCGGGACTTATCCTACAATGAGCAGTTCTTC. This codes for CASSDPRDLSYNEQFF.

The chain has TRBV28 and TRBJ2-1; TRBD2 agrees at 10 bases. Trimming cost V 5 bases and J 5 bases; bases outside gene matches: 6. The germline V gene encodes CDR1 MDHEN and CDR2 SYDVKM. There are 15 residues in the CDR3. CDR3 nucleotide sequence: TGTGCCAGCAGTCCTCTAGCGGGAGTGAACAATGAGCAGTTCTTC. Amino acid sequence: CASSPLAGVNNEQFF.

This clonotype showed up just a few times. The rearrangement uses TRBV6-5 and TRBJ2-5; the match to TRBD2 covers 9 bases. The CDR3 spans 18 residues. Germline values: CDR1 MNHEY, CDR2 SVGAGI. V dropped 0 bases and J dropped 4; count of bases not matched to a gene: 12. The chain's CDR3 is CASSYSGFSGSRGETQYF. CDR3 coding DNA: TGTGCCAGCAGTTACTCGGGGTTTAGCGGGAGTAGAGGAGAGACCCAGTACTTC.

The table lists this clonotype with a few counts. The chain combines TRBV28 with TRBJ2-5; D possibly corresponds to TRBD1 (6 bases). Germline V gene lookup returns CDR1 MDHEN and CDR2 SYDVKM. CDR3 length equals 15 residues. The V and J ends lost 6 bases and 1 base respectively, with 15 bases between them. CDR3 loop: CASRPSRGPQETQYF. DNA for the CDR3: TGTGCCAGCAGACCATCCAGGGGTCCCCAAGAGACCCAGTACTTC.

CDR3 residues: CASTGTWEDHEQYF. CDR3 sequence (DNA): TGTGCCAGCACGGGGACATGGGAGGACCACGAGCAGTACTTC. The rearrangement uses TRBV10-3 and TRBJ2-7; D tentatively fits TRBD1 or TRBD2 (6 bases each). The germline V gene has CDR1 ENHRY and CDR2 SYGVKD. V lost 10 bases, J lost 5 bases, and 21 bases lay in between. This CDR3 spans 14 amino acids.

The sample holds a few counts of this clonotype. The V and J genes are TRBV11-1 and TRBJ2-1; D is unclear. V was trimmed by 4 bases and J by 0 bases, leaving 13 bases between them. The CDR3 runs to 16 residues. Germline lookup yields CDR1 SGHAT and CDR2 FQDESV (reference sequence). CDR3 nucleotides: TGTGCCAGCAGCTGGCCCCTCATTGGCTCCTACAATGAGCAGTTCTTC. Translated, it gives CASSWPLIGSYNEQFF.

This clonotype occurred a few times. This sequence joins TRBV29-1 and TRBJ1-2; D is unresolved. CDR1 and CDR2 (germline): SQVTM, ANQGSEA. This CDR3 comprises 13 residues. The V gene lost 1 base and the J gene lost 4 bases, with 10 bases spanning the gap. The DNA of the CDR3 is TGCAGCGTTGAAGGGGGTTACAGCTATGGCTACACCTTC. The encoded protein is CSVEGGYSYGYTF.

V gene TRBV20-1 combines with J gene TRBJ2-3; no reliable D call. The CDR3 covers 15 residues. Trimming took 0 bases from V and 4 from J, leaving 14 bases between them. Germline loops: CDR1 DFQATT, CDR2 SNEGSKA (reference sequence). In DNA form, the CDR3 reads TGCAGTGCTAGAGATCTTAAAAGGGAACCAGATACGCAGTATTTT. This sequence encodes CSARDLKREPDTQYF.

This clonotype was found once. One junction end does not reproduce the germline sequence, and a read error may be involved. This chain uses TRBV27 with TRBJ2-2, with D perhaps given as TRBD1 or TRBD2 (7 bases each). The CDR3 contains 11 residues. CDR1 and CDR2 from the germline V gene are MNHEY and SMNVEV (reference sequence). DNA for the CDR3: TGTGCCAGCAGTTCAGGGGGGGGGCTGTTTTTT. Its protein product is CASSSGGGLFF.

The chain uses TRBV20-1 and TRBJ1-4; D gene unclear. V dropped 6 bases and J dropped 8 bases, with 13 bases sitting between them. CDR1 is DFQATT and CDR2 is SNEGSKA in the germline V gene (reference sequence). This CDR3 is 12 amino acids long. The CDR3 protein is CSAPAGGEKLFF. For the CDR3, the DNA is TGCAGTGCCCCGGCCGGAGGCGAAAAACTGTTTTTT.

There are many counts of this clonotype. The rearrangement links TRBV19 to TRBJ2-5; possible D gene TRBD2, 5 bases. Germline CDR1 reads LNHDA; CDR2 reads SQIVND (reference sequence). The CDR3 is 11 residues long. V lost 5 bases and J lost 11, with 12 bases in between. The CDR3: CASSWAGEQYF. The DNA for the CDR3 is TGTGCCAGTAGTTGGGCCGGGGAGCAGTACTTC.

The chain links TRBV20-1 to TRBJ2-2; D is undetermined. CDR1 DFQATT and CDR2 SNEGSKA come from the germline V gene (reference sequence). V was trimmed by 1 base and J by 4 bases, leaving 13 bases between them. This CDR3 has 15 residues. The CDR3 protein is CSARGAVDGTGELFF. CDR3 DNA sequence: TGCAGTGCTAGAGGTGCAGTCGATGGCACCGGGGAGCTGTTTTTT.

A word on this clonotype: One end of the junction varies from germline; a read error may be responsible. The chain couples TRBV6-6 to TRBJ2-3; 9 bases agree with TRBD2. This CDR3 is 17 amino acids long. CDR1 is MNHNY, CDR2 SVGAGI, per germline (reference sequence). In DNA form, the CDR3 reads TGTGCCAGCAGTACACAAGCGGGGGGTCCCTACACAGATGCGCAGTATTTT. It yields the protein CASSTQAGGPYTDAQYF.

In its sample, this clonotype was seen a few times. This chain uses TRBV4-3 with TRBJ2-5; D is possibly TRBD1 or TRBD2 (6 bases each). CDR3 length: 15 amino acids. The V gene's germline CDR1 is LGHNA and CDR2 YSLEER. Trimming took off 4 bases at V and 6 bases at J, with 18 bases between the two ends. The CDR3 is CASSLPMGGVKTQYF. The CDR3 DNA reads TGCGCCAGCAGCCTCCCAATGGGGGGCGTTAAGACCCAGTACTTC.

With regard to this clonotype: A read error is possible here, since a much larger clone lies one base away. The chain combines TRBV7-9 with TRBJ1-4, with 9 bases fitting TRBD1. CDR1 is SEHNR, CDR2 FQNEAQ, per germline (reference sequence). Trimming removed 6 bases from V and 7 bases from J; junction bases left unmatched: 6. The CDR3 is made up of 14 amino acids. The CDR3 spells CASSSGTGTEKLFF. The DNA for the CDR3 is TGTGCCAGCAGTTCCGGGACAGGGACTGAAAAACTGTTTTTT.

This clonotype turned up a few times. J is TRBJ2-1 and V is TRBV6-5; a possible D gene is TRBD2 (6 bases). The CDR3 totals 16 residues. Germline V lookup: CDR1 MNHEY, CDR2 SVGAGI. Trimming pared 2 bases from V and 4 bases from J, leaving 15 bases between. The CDR3 is CASSYSGSGGYNEQFF. The DNA for the CDR3 is TGTGCCAGCAGTTACAGCGGGTCCGGGGGTTACAATGAGCAGTTCTTC.

V and J are TRBV13 and TRBJ2-5; 9 nucleotides agree with TRBD2. TRBJ2-7 explains the end of the DNA better; the J call may be wrong. The CDR3 extends over 16 amino acids. Per germline, CDR1 PRHDT and CDR2 FYEKMQ (reference sequence). The CDR3 DNA follows: TGTGCCAGCAGCTTCAGTGATAGCGGGGGCTCCTACGAGCAGTACTTC. Residues: CASSFSDSGGSYEQYF.

This clonotype was detected many times. The genes are TRBV12-3 or TRBV12-4 and TRBJ1-4, with D maybe TRBD1 (5 bases). The CDR3 has 13 residues. The V gene lost 8 bases and the J gene lost 4 bases, with 11 bases spanning the gap. This CDR3 is CASRWGNNEKLFF. Written as DNA, the CDR3 is TGTGCCAGCCGGTGGGGGAATAATGAAAAACTGTTTTTT.

This sequence joins TRBV6-2 or TRBV6-3 and TRBJ2-3, with D perhaps being TRBD1 or TRBD2 (5 bases each). The CDR3 length is 16 residues. In germline, CDR1 is MNHEY, CDR2 SVGEGT. V lost 8 bases to trimming and J lost 0 bases, with 18 bases between them. The CDR3 spells CASPDNEGSSTDTQYF. The CDR3 nucleotides are TGTGCCAGCCCAGATAACGAGGGGTCTAGCACAGATACGCAGTATTTT.